The clone carrying this TCR beta chain has a count of ten or more. Sample time point: newly diagnosed GD, antithyroid drugs for less than 3 months. Extracted RNA from PBMCs served as the source of the TCR library. The sample belongs to a study of regulatory T cells in long-lasting Graves disease. HTBI primers from iRepertoire and Arm-PCR of CDR3 regions yielded the TCR beta libraries. TCRdb redid the calling of the multiplex PCR reads with MiXCR, one entry per CDR3 protein. The data contain some 410,000 distinct CDR3 sequences, roughly 15% of them singletons. Trimming took 5 bases from V and 0 from J; bases not matched to a gene: 6. The CDR3 covers 17 residues. Germline-derived CDR1 and CDR2 are MDHEN and SYDVKM. The same sample was also studied in work on T cells in Graves' hyperthyroidism and ophthalmopathy.

This rearrangement joins TRBV28 to TRBJ2-3; 12 nucleotides align to TRBD2. This receptor was obtained from a woman between 25 and 40 years old with Graves disease. Sequencing used peripheral blood mononuclear cells (PBMCs), obtained at new diagnosis, from a patient treated with antithyroid drugs. In DNA, the CDR3 is TGTGCCAGCAGTGATAGGACTAGCGGGGTTAGCACAGATACGCAGTATTTT. Its translation: CASSDRTSGVSTDTQYF. Looking up the rest from reference TRBV28 and TRBJ2-3 gives the full variable domain: DVKVTQSSRYLVKRTGEKVFLECVQDMDHENMFWYRQDPGLGLRLIYFSYDVKMKEKGDIPEGYSVSREKKERFSLILESASTNQTSMYLCASSDRTSGVSTDTQYFGPGTRLTVL.